This is a list of T cell receptor beta chains from one sample in a study of T cells after yellow fever vaccination. MiXCR was run by TCRdb on the 5' RACE reads, yielding one entry per CDR3 protein. The sample gives 500,000 to 650,000 distinct CDR3 sequences, about 17% of which show up once; around a sixth is in the top ten. The specimen was PBMCs, collected 5 days after the first yellow fever vaccination. The receptors stem from a man aged 18 to 29 who received the YFV17D yellow fever vaccine. The CDR3 runs from the conserved cysteine through the conserved F or W. D genes are given only for firm matches. Only some rows state a clone size, as once, few, many or a class for expanded clones.

d_gene: TRBD1; abundance: .; j_gene: TRBJ1-4; v_gene: TRBV3-1; CDR3nt: TGTGCCTCCTCCAAGCCAGTTACTGGGACAGAAAATGAAAAACTGTTTTTT; CDR3aa: CASSKPVTGTENEKLFF
d_gene: .; abundance: .; j_gene: TRBJ1-2; v_gene: TRBV6-5; CDR3nt: TGTGCCAGCAGTTACGGGTCAGGATACGGCTACACCTTC; CDR3aa: CASSYGSGYGYTF
d_gene: .; abundance: few; j_gene: TRBJ1-6; v_gene: TRBV5-1; CDR3nt: TGCGCCAGCACCTTTTCGACGGGTTCTAATTCACCCCTCCACTTT; CDR3aa: CASTFSTGSNSPLHF
d_gene: .; abundance: .; j_gene: TRBJ1-2; v_gene: TRBV27; CDR3nt: TGTGCCACCCTACACGGGGAAGGCTACACCTTC; CDR3aa: CATLHGEGYTF
d_gene: .; abundance: .; j_gene: TRBJ1-1; v_gene: TRBV7-9; CDR3nt: TGTGCCAGCAGCAATCCAGGGACGACTGAAGCTTTCTTT; CDR3aa: CASSNPGTTEAFF
d_gene: .; abundance: .; j_gene: TRBJ1-5; v_gene: TRBV27; CDR3nt: TGTGCCAGCAGCCCGGGGTGGGGAAATCAGCCCCAGCATTTT; CDR3aa: CASSPGWGNQPQHF
d_gene: .; abundance: few; j_gene: TRBJ1-1; v_gene: TRBV5-1; CDR3nt: TGCGCCAGCCAGACCCGAGCTTTCTTT; CDR3aa: CASQTRAFF
d_gene: .; abundance: .; j_gene: TRBJ2-3; v_gene: TRBV2; CDR3nt: TGTGCCAGTGCAATGGCCAGACACAACACAGATACGCAGTATTTT; CDR3aa: CASAMARHNTDTQYF
d_gene: .; abundance: .; j_gene: TRBJ1-2; v_gene: TRBV7-2; CDR3nt: TGTGCCAGCAGCTTTGGGCGCACCAACTATGGCTACACCTTC; CDR3aa: CASSFGRTNYGYTF
d_gene: TRBD1; abundance: .; j_gene: TRBJ1-4; v_gene: TRBV7-9; CDR3nt: TGTGCCAGCAGCGGGACCTACAGGGGGAAGATGCAAAAACTGTTTTTT; CDR3aa: CASSGTYRGKMQKLFF
d_gene: .; abundance: few; j_gene: TRBJ2-7; v_gene: TRBV6-5; CDR3nt: TGTGCCAGCAGTTACAAACTGCATGCCTACGAGCAGTACTTC; CDR3aa: CASSYKLHAYEQYF
d_gene: .; abundance: few; j_gene: TRBJ2-5; v_gene: TRBV20-1; CDR3nt: TGCAGTGCCCCGGTCGGTGGGGCTCAAGAGACCCAGTACTTC; CDR3aa: CSAPVGGAQETQYF
d_gene: TRBD1; abundance: few; j_gene: TRBJ1-1; v_gene: TRBV11-1; CDR3nt: TGTGCCAGCAGCTTACGCACAGGGGTTCAAGGGGGAAACACTGAAGCTTTCTTT; CDR3aa: CASSLRTGVQGGNTEAFF
d_gene: .; abundance: .; j_gene: TRBJ1-1; v_gene: TRBV5-4; CDR3nt: TGTGCCAGCAGCTTGGAGGCAACTAACACTGAAGCTTTCTTT; CDR3aa: CASSLEATNTEAFF
d_gene: .; abundance: few; j_gene: TRBJ2-4; v_gene: TRBV5-4; CDR3nt: TGTGCCAGCAGCCCCTGGGGCAAAAACATTCAGTACTTC; CDR3aa: CASSPWGKNIQYF
d_gene: .; abundance: .; j_gene: TRBJ1-6; v_gene: TRBV19; CDR3nt: TGTGCCAGTAGTACAGAACCATTTAATTCACCCCTCCACTTT; CDR3aa: CASSTEPFNSPLHF
d_gene: TRBD1; abundance: many; j_gene: TRBJ2-6; v_gene: TRBV7-9; CDR3nt: TGTGCCAGCAGAAGGACAGGGCAGGGGGCTGGGGCCAACGTCCTGACTTTC; CDR3aa: CASRRTGQGAGANVLTF
d_gene: .; abundance: .; j_gene: TRBJ1-5; v_gene: TRBV20-1; CDR3nt: TGCAGTGCTAGAGATTTGGACAATCAGCCCCAGCATTTT; CDR3aa: CSARDLDNQPQHF
d_gene: .; abundance: few; j_gene: TRBJ1-1; v_gene: TRBV4-3; CDR3nt: TGCGCCAGCAGCCAAGATTTTAGTCGAGGAACTGAAGCTTTCTTT; CDR3aa: CASSQDFSRGTEAFF
d_gene: .; abundance: .; j_gene: TRBJ2-7; v_gene: TRBV5-1; CDR3nt: TGCGCCAGCAAGCCGCAGGACTCCTACGAGCAGTACTTC; CDR3aa: CASKPQDSYEQYF
d_gene: .; abundance: .; j_gene: TRBJ1-5; v_gene: TRBV6-1; CDR3nt: TGTGCCAGCACGATGACCGCGTTCAATCAGCCCCAGCATTTT; CDR3aa: CASTMTAFNQPQHF
d_gene: TRBD1; abundance: few; j_gene: TRBJ1-1; v_gene: TRBV18; CDR3nt: TGTGCCAGCTCACCAGGACAGGGTTGGAGCACTGAAGCTTTCTTT; CDR3aa: CASSPGQGWSTEAFF
d_gene: TRBD1; abundance: .; j_gene: TRBJ1-1; v_gene: TRBV7-2; CDR3nt: TGTGCCAGCAGCTTGCGCGTAGGTTTGAACAGGGGAAACACTGAAGCTTTCTTT; CDR3aa: CASSLRVGLNRGNTEAFF
d_gene: .; abundance: .; j_gene: TRBJ2-5; v_gene: TRBV6-5; CDR3nt: TGTGCCAGCAGTTACTCGAGCAGGACCCAAGAGACCCAGTACTTC; CDR3aa: CASSYSSRTQETQYF
d_gene: TRBD1; abundance: few; j_gene: TRBJ1-2; v_gene: TRBV4-1; CDR3nt: TGCGCCAGCAGCCAAGCCCGCAGCGGACAGGGAGACTATGGCTACACCTTC; CDR3aa: CASSQARSGQGDYGYTF
d_gene: .; abundance: many; j_gene: TRBJ1-3; v_gene: TRBV7-2; CDR3nt: TGTGCCAGCAGCTGGGACACCCCAAACACCATATATTTT; CDR3aa: CASSWDTPNTIYF
d_gene: .; abundance: .; j_gene: TRBJ2-3; v_gene: TRBV27; CDR3nt: TGTGCCAGCTCGGTCGGCCTCAGCACAGATACGCAGTATTTT; CDR3aa: CASSVGLSTDTQYF
d_gene: .; abundance: many; j_gene: TRBJ2-7; v_gene: TRBV12-3/TRBV12-4; CDR3nt: TGTGCCAGCAAGGTCGGGGACCTCTACGAGCAGTACTTC; CDR3aa: CASKVGDLYEQYF
d_gene: TRBD2; abundance: few; j_gene: TRBJ2-5; v_gene: TRBV7-2; CDR3nt: TGTGCCAGCAGCCAGCGGGACCCAGATGTTGGGACCCAGTACTTC; CDR3aa: CASSQRDPDVGTQYF
d_gene: TRBD1; abundance: few; j_gene: TRBJ2-7; v_gene: TRBV29-1; CDR3nt: TGCAGCGTCCGAGACAGGGCCGAGCAGTACTTC; CDR3aa: CSVRDRAEQYF
d_gene: TRBD2; abundance: .; j_gene: TRBJ2-2; v_gene: TRBV20-1; CDR3nt: TGCAGTGCTTCCGCGGCGGGGGGAACCGGGGAGCTGTTTTTT; CDR3aa: CSASAAGGTGELFF
d_gene: .; abundance: .; j_gene: TRBJ2-1; v_gene: TRBV20-1; CDR3nt: TGCAGTGCCAGGGCCTTGGGCCCCGCATACAATGAGCAGTTCTTC; CDR3aa: CSARALGPAYNEQFF
d_gene: .; abundance: .; j_gene: TRBJ2-3; v_gene: TRBV6-5; CDR3nt: TGTGCCAGCAGTTACTCTTCAGCGGTGACAGATACGCAGTATTTT; CDR3aa: CASSYSSAVTDTQYF
d_gene: .; abundance: few; j_gene: TRBJ2-1; v_gene: TRBV5-1; CDR3nt: TGCGCCAGCAGCTTGGTCCCCGCCGGGACGGTGGGGTACAATGAGCAGTTCTTC; CDR3aa: CASSLVPAGTVGYNEQFF
d_gene: TRBD1; abundance: .; j_gene: TRBJ1-1; v_gene: TRBV5-8; CDR3nt: TGTGCCAGCAGCTTGCGAGGGGGCCTTCAAGCTTTCTTT; CDR3aa: CASSLRGGLQAFF